The 19 T cell receptor beta chains below were found in one sample sequenced in a study of brain T cells in children with intractable seizures. Produced via immunoSEQ multiplex PCR; TCRdb's table is partial and in-frame only. The sample lists approximately 23,000 clones; roughly 94% were seen once. The sample was peripheral blood, taken at surgery. The origin of the receptors is a boy younger than 18 with focal cortical dysplasia and intractable seizures.

This chain joins TRBV11-2 and TRBJ2-1, with D possibly TRBD2 on 6 matching bases. This CDR3 has 16 amino acids. The V end was cut by 5 bases, the J end by 4 bases, with 18 bases between. CDR1 and CDR2 (germline): SGHAT, FQNNGV. The CDR3 bases are TGTGCCAGCAGCCCCTTGGGGGGTCCAATTTACAATGAGCAGTTCTTC. As protein: CASSPLGGPIYNEQFF.

The genes are TRBV4-2 and TRBJ2-3, with a tentative D call TRBD2 (7 bases). Per the germline V gene, CDR1 is LGHNA and CDR2 is YNFKEQ. The CDR3 spans 15 residues. V shed 0 bases and J shed 2 bases, with 9 bases lying between them. Here the CDR3 reads CASSQDRGATDTQYF. The CDR3 nucleotides read TGTGCCAGCAGCCAAGATCGGGGGGCCACAGATACGCAGTATTTT.

A remark on this clone: At one end the junction does not follow the germline gene, possibly because of a read error. This chain uses TRBV6-1 with TRBJ1-1, with TRBD1 matching over 7 bases. Per the germline V gene, CDR1 is MNHNS and CDR2 is SASEGT. The CDR3 is made up of 15 amino acids. CDR3 coding DNA: TGTGCCAGCAGGGAAGACAGGGCGTGGGACACTGAAGCTTTCTTT. It codes for CASREDRAWDTEAFF.

This sequence joins TRBV6-4 and TRBJ2-3; 12 bases are shared with TRBD2. With 4 bases clipped from V and 1 base from J, the junction kept 0 bases outside the gene matches. This CDR3 spans 15 amino acids. The germline V gene has CDR1 MRHNA and CDR2 SNTAGT. Here the CDR3 DNA reads TGTGCCAGCAGTGGGACTAGCGGGGGCACAGATACGCAGTATTTT. It codes for CASSGTSGGTDTQYF.

The chain joins TRBV19 to TRBJ1-1; 8 bases agree with TRBD1. Per the germline V gene, CDR1 is LNHDA and CDR2 is SQIVND (reference sequence). The ends lost 5 bases at V and 1 base at J; junction bases unmatched: 9. CDR3 length: 16 amino acids. CDR3 loop: CASSRDRTKPNTEAFF. As DNA, the CDR3 is TGTGCCAGTAGTCGGGACAGGACAAAACCGAACACTGAAGCTTTCTTT.

This clone was recorded only once. This chain connects TRBV7-6 to TRBJ1-4; D not resolved. From germline, CDR1 is SGHVS and CDR2 FNYEAQ. V lost 4 bases and J lost 0, with 9 bases in between. This CDR3 has 15 residues. CDR3 DNA: TGTGCCAGCAGCTCCACTGGTGCAACTAATGAAAAACTGTTTTTT. Translating gives CASSSTGATNEKLFF. Full variable domain (missing parts from reference TRBV7-6 and TRBJ1-4): GAGVSQSPRYKVTKRGQDVALRCDPISGHVSLYWYRQALGQGPEFLTYFNYEAQQDKSGLPNDRFSAERPEGSISTLTIQRTEQRDSAMYRCASSSTGATNEKLFFGSGTQLSVL.

Here the CDR3 reads CASSEDRGRNEQFF. CDR3 sequence (DNA): TGCGCCAGCAGCGAGGACAGGGGGCGGAATGAGCAGTTCTTC. This chain uses TRBV5-1 with TRBJ2-1, with 11 bases identical to TRBD1. The germline CDR1 and CDR2 sequences are SGHRS and YFSETQ. The CDR3 is made up of 14 amino acids. V dropped 4 bases and J dropped 7; count of bases not matched to a gene: 4.

The chain uses TRBV2 and TRBJ1-5; D unclear. The CDR3 length is 15 residues. CDR1 is SNHLY, CDR2 FYNNEI, per germline. V was shortened by 2 bases and J by 0 bases, with 8 bases between the two germline ends. As DNA, the CDR3 is TGTGCCAGCAGTGAAATCTGGGGTAGCAATCAGCCCCAGCATTTT. Amino acid sequence: CASSEIWGSNQPQHF.

The chain employs TRBV29-1 and TRBJ2-5, with D perhaps matching TRBD2 (6 bases). The germline V and J ends were trimmed by 0 bases and 5 bases, with 7 bases remaining between them. The CDR3 loop spans 12 amino acids. The V gene's germline CDR1 is SQVTM and CDR2 ANQGSEA. The CDR3 spells CSVEDGGETQYF. The CDR3 region has the DNA TGCAGCGTTGAAGATGGGGGGGAGACCCAGTACTTC.

This clone is large within its sample. V is TRBV5-6 and J is TRBJ1-2, with D maybe TRBD1 (5 bases). CDR3 size: 17 residues. V lost 0 bases and J 3 bases, leaving 18 bases between the germline ends. The germline CDR1 and CDR2 sequences are SGHDT and YYEEEE. The CDR3 sequence is CASSLAGGAEEDYGYTF. CDR3 DNA sequence: TGTGCCAGCAGCTTGGCCGGTGGGGCGGAAGAGGACTATGGCTACACCTTC.

This clone was observed a few times. The chain links TRBV10-2 to TRBJ2-2; 7 bases match TRBD2. With V trimmed by 6 bases and J by 5 bases, 9 bases remained unmatched. The CDR3 is 15 residues long. The V gene's germline CDR1 is WSHSY and CDR2 SAAADI. The CDR3 protein is CASRDGGSETGELFF. DNA for the CDR3: TGCGCCAGCAGGGACGGGGGGTCCGAGACCGGGGAGCTGTTTTTT.

This chain joins TRBV11-2 and TRBJ2-7; TRBD2 aligns across 7 bases. CDR1 is SGHAT, CDR2 FQNNGV, per germline. The ends lost 4 bases at V and 0 bases at J; junction bases unmatched: 3. The CDR3 runs to 14 residues. The CDR3 bases are TGTGCCAGCAGCTCAGCGGGGCCCTCCTACGAGCAGTACTTC. This gives the protein CASSSAGPSYEQYF.

CDR3 amino acids: CASSWGRRLADNNEQFF. The DNA for the CDR3 is TGCGCCAGCAGCTGGGGTAGGAGACTAGCGGATAACAATGAGCAGTTCTTC. V gene TRBV5-1 combines with J gene TRBJ2-1; 9 bases are a match to TRBD2. The CDR3 consists of 17 residues. Looked up from germline, CDR1 is SGHRS and CDR2 is YFSETQ. J gave up 5 bases and V 3 bases, and 12 bases lay outside the gene matches.

The genes are TRBV24-1 and TRBJ2-2; D not certain. Between the trimmed V and J ends, which lost 7 bases and 1 base, there was a span of 6 bases. CDR1 and CDR2 from the germline V gene are KGHDR and SFDVKD. CDR3 length: 13 residues. The CDR3 sequence is CATREVNTGELFF. The DNA of the CDR3 is TGTGCCACCAGGGAAGTGAACACCGGGGAGCTGTTTTTT.

V gene TRBV29-1 combines with J gene TRBJ2-3; D remains unclear. The germline gives CDR1 SQVTM, CDR2 ANQGSEA. This CDR3 comprises 13 residues. V dropped 6 bases and J dropped 3 bases, with 13 bases sitting between them. CDR3 region: CSVAGRRTDTQYF. CDR3 in DNA: TGCAGCGTGGCCGGTAGGAGAACAGATACGCAGTATTTT.

The chain joins TRBV5-5 to TRBJ2-3; 7 bases match TRBD1. There are 14 residues in the CDR3. V lost 0 bases and J lost 6; bases outside the gene matches: 4. Germline CDR1 is SGHKS and CDR2 is YYEKEE (reference sequence). The CDR3, as DNA: TGTGCCAGCAGCTTGGGAGGGGGCCAGGATACGCAGTATTTT. This encodes CASSLGGGQDTQYF. Using reference TRBV5-5 and TRBJ2-3 for the parts outside the CDR3, the full variable domain is DAGVTQSPTHLIKTRGQQVTLRCSPISGHKSVSWYQQVLGQGPQFIFQYYEKEERGRGNFPDRFSARQFPNYSSELNVNALLLGDSALYLCASSLGGGQDTQYFGPGTRLTVL.

The chain couples TRBV12-3 or TRBV12-4 to TRBJ1-2; D is unresolved. This CDR3 comprises 12 residues. Trimming took off 7 bases at V and 4 bases at J, with 10 bases between the two ends. The CDR3 nucleotides read TGTGCCAGCAAAAGCCGAACCTATGGCTACACCTTC. It is translated as CASKSRTYGYTF.

This chain joins TRBV12-5 and TRBJ2-2, with unresolved D. V lost 0 bases to trimming and J lost 7 bases, with 18 bases between them. Germline lookup yields CDR1 LGHNT and CDR2 FRNRAP. This CDR3 contains 17 residues. CDR3 region: CASGLVPLVTLNGELFF. The CDR3 DNA reads as TGTGCTAGTGGTTTGGTACCGCTAGTCACCCTCAACGGGGAGCTGTTTTTT. Based on the CDR3 plus reference TRBV12-5 and TRBJ2-2, the full variable domain is DARVTQTPRHKVTEMGQEVTMRCQPILGHNTVFWYRQTMMQGLELLAYFRNRAPLDDSGMPKDRFSAEMPDATLATLKIQPSEPRDSAVYFCASGLVPLVTLNGELFFGEGSRLTVL.

The V call is TRBV7-2, the J call TRBJ1-3, with D tentatively TRBD1 (6 bases). Between the trimmed V and J ends, which lost 2 bases and 2 bases, there was a span of 16 bases. The length of the CDR3 is 17 residues. Germline CDR1 is SGHTA and CDR2 is FQGNSA. The CDR3 sequence: CASSLRVQGTTGNTIYF. In DNA form, the CDR3 reads TGTGCCAGCAGCTTAAGGGTACAGGGCACGACTGGAAACACCATATATTTT.